These 16 T cell receptor beta chains originate from one sample sequenced in a study of shared clonotypes between healthy human individuals. The repertoire was sequenced with immunoSEQ multiplex PCR; TCRdb's copy has only in-frame clones and lacks some. Here the sample spans millions of clones, 80% to 95% being singletons. Material for sequencing was naive CD4+ T cells from PBMCs. Stated subset: CD45RA+ positively selected. These receptors all come from a man between 18 and 35 years old in good health. Some clones in this sample may be carry-over from other donors' samples.

The chain combines TRBV11-1 with TRBJ1-1; TRBD1 matches 8 bases. With 5 bases clipped from V and 4 bases from J, the junction kept 3 bases outside the gene matches. Germline CDR1 and CDR2: SGHAT and FQDESV (reference sequence). The CDR3 is 13 amino acids. Written as DNA, the CDR3 is TGTGCCAGCAGCCCGGACAGGGCCACTGAAGCTTTCTTT. Protein: CASSPDRATEAFF.

This clone came up once. The chain is built from TRBV7-9 and TRBJ2-1; D is possibly TRBD2 (6 bases). Looked up from germline, CDR1 is SEHNR and CDR2 is FQNEAQ (reference sequence). The CDR3 has 15 amino acids. V was cut by 2 bases and J by 3 bases, with 11 bases left in between. This CDR3 reads CASSLLAYNYNEQFF. The CDR3 nucleotides are TGTGCCAGCAGCTTACTAGCGTACAACTACAATGAGCAGTTCTTC.

The genes are TRBV11-2 and TRBJ2-3, with D possibly being TRBD2 (5 bases). The germline gives CDR1 SGHAT, CDR2 FQNNGV. The CDR3 runs to 15 residues. Trimming shortened V by 2 bases and J by 6 bases, and 15 bases separated the two germline ends. CDR3 amino acids: CASSLQARGRDTQYF. The CDR3 coding sequence is TGTGCCAGCAGCTTACAGGCCCGAGGGCGGGATACGCAGTATTTT.

The V and J genes are TRBV28 and TRBJ1-2; weak D call: TRBD1 (5 bases). V shed 7 bases and J shed 4 bases, with 16 bases lying between them. The CDR3 runs to 14 residues. Germline V lookup: CDR1 MDHEN, CDR2 SYDVKM. DNA for the CDR3: TGTGCCAGCACAAGCGGGGGTATGGGCTATGGCTACACCTTC. This codes for CASTSGGMGYGYTF.

The chain combines TRBV9 with TRBJ2-3; 10 bases agree with TRBD2. The germline gives CDR1 SGDLS, CDR2 YYNGEE. V lost 0 bases to trimming and J lost 2 bases; unmatched junction nucleotides: 3. The CDR3 is made up of 16 amino acids. The CDR3 DNA reads TGTGCCAGCAGCGTAGGGGGACTAGCGTACACAGATACGCAGTATTTT. It translates to CASSVGGLAYTDTQYF.

The chain carries TRBV6-5 and TRBJ2-7, with TRBD1 matching 12 bases. After removal of 5 bases from V and 4 bases from J, the junction contained 6 bases not matched to a gene. Germline CDR1 is MNHEY and CDR2 is SVGAGI. The CDR3 is 15 residues long. The CDR3 DNA is TGTGCCAGCAGTGCCGGGACAGGGGGCAGATACGAGCAGTACTTC. Translation gives CASSAGTGGRYEQYF.

CDR3 loop: CASSSPSGGEQYF. The CDR3 DNA is TGTGCCAGCAGCTCCCCCTCGGGGGGCGAGCAGTACTTC. The genes are TRBV11-2 and TRBJ2-7; 7 bases line up with TRBD2. The V and J ends lost 4 bases and 6 bases, in that order; junction bases with no gene match: 6. The CDR3 sequence is 13 residues long. Germline V gives CDR1 SGHAT, CDR2 FQNNGV.

The chain is built from TRBV28 and TRBJ2-7; 7 nucleotides match TRBD2. The CDR3 consists of 14 residues. V trimming: 6 bases; J trimming: 2 bases; junction bases outside the gene matches: 7. Germline V gives CDR1 MDHEN, CDR2 SYDVKM. CDR3 loop: CASSLADLPYEQYF. The DNA for the CDR3 is TGTGCCAGCAGCCTAGCGGACCTACCCTACGAGCAGTACTTC.

V and J are TRBV10-3 and TRBJ2-1, with TRBD2 as a possible D gene (6 bases). The CDR3 is 14 amino acids. Germline CDR1 is ENHRY and CDR2 is SYGVKD. Between the trimmed V and J ends, which lost 6 bases and 4 bases, there was a span of 13 bases. Here the CDR3 DNA reads TGTGCCATCAGCCCGCGGGACTTGTACAATGAGCAGTTCTTC. Protein: CAISPRDLYNEQFF.

The V call is TRBV18, the J call TRBJ2-7; TRBD1 agrees at 8 bases. The CDR3 loop spans 13 amino acids. Germline V gene data show CDR1 as KGHSH and CDR2 as LQKENI. The junction had 5 bases not matched to a gene; V was cut back by 4 bases and J by 6 bases. CDR3 DNA sequence: TGTGCCAGCTCACTGGGCACAGGGGGCGAGCAGTACTTC. Protein sequence: CASSLGTGGEQYF.

J is TRBJ2-7 and V is TRBV18, with a weak D call TRBD1 (6 bases). Germline V gives CDR1 KGHSH, CDR2 LQKENI. The CDR3 runs 19 residues. V was clipped by 6 bases and J by 3 bases, with 30 bases between them. As DNA, the CDR3 is TGTGCCAGCTCGCTCTCCCCACCCCAGGGGTCTAATCCCCGCTACGAGCAGTACTTC. Protein: CASSLSPPQGSNPRYEQYF.

Only one count was recorded for this clone. J is TRBJ2-5 and V is TRBV20-1; D remains ambiguous. V was shortened by 5 bases and J by 4 bases, with 8 bases between the two germline ends. The CDR3 contains 11 residues. Germline CDR1 and CDR2: DFQATT and SNEGSKA (reference sequence). The CDR3 nucleotides are TGCAGTGCTGCTCCAGGAGAGACCCAGTACTTC. It encodes CSAAPGETQYF.

This chain connects TRBV6-1 to TRBJ2-4, with TRBD1 matching 10 bases. CDR1 and CDR2 (germline): MNHNS, SASEGT. The CDR3 is made up of 15 amino acids. Trimming cost V 4 bases and J 1 base; bases outside gene matches: 1. CDR3 nucleotides: TGTGCCAGCAGTGGACAGGGGGCGGCCAAAAACATTCAGTACTTC. Its translation is CASSGQGAAKNIQYF.

V is TRBV28 and J is TRBJ2-3; the D is unclear. CDR1 MDHEN and CDR2 SYDVKM come from the germline V gene. Trimming removed 2 bases from V and 2 bases from J, with 8 bases in between. There are 14 residues in the CDR3. This CDR3 reads CASSLGLTTDTQYF. The CDR3 nucleotides read TGTGCCAGCAGTTTAGGGCTAACCACAGATACGCAGTATTTT.

The chain employs TRBV30 and TRBJ2-7; no reliable D call. This CDR3 has 12 amino acids. Trimming removed 0 bases at V and 7 bases at J, with 10 bases between. CDR1 GTSNPN and CDR2 SVGIG come from the germline V gene (reference sequence). CDR3: CAWSVETEEQYF. CDR3 DNA sequence: TGTGCCTGGAGTGTCGAAACGGAGGAGCAGTACTTC.

The J gene is TRBJ2-1, the V gene TRBV7-2; 13 nucleotides align to TRBD2. The germline V gene encodes CDR1 SGHTA and CDR2 FQGNSA. The V segment lost 2 bases and the J segment 4 bases; nucleotides outside the gene matches: 8. The CDR3 runs 18 residues. The CDR3 DNA is TGTGCCAGCAGCTTAAGAACTAGCGGGAGGGTGGAATACAATGAGCAGTTCTTC. This translates into CASSLRTSGRVEYNEQFF.